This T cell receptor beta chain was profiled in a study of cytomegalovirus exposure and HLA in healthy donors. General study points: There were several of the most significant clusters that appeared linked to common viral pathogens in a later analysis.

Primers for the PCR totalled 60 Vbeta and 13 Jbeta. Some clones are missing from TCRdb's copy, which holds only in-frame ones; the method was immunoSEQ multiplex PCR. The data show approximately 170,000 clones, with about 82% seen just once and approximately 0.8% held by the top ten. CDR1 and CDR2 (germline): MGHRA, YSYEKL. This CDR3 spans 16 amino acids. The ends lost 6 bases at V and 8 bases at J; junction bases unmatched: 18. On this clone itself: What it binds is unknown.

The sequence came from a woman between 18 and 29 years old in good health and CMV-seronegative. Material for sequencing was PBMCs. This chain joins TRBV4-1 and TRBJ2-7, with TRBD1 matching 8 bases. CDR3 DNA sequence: TGCGCCAGCAGTACCTTCAGGGGACAGGCCGATTATAAGCAGTACTTC. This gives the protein CASSTFRGQADYKQYF.